Given below is one T cell receptor beta chain in context. The data originate from a study of cytomegalovirus exposure and HLA in healthy donors. PCR primers comprised 60 Vbeta and 13 Jbeta primers. Here immunoSEQ multiplex PCR was the method, and the copy in TCRdb shows in-frame clones only, minus some. The sample lists about 200,000 clones, more than 65% occurring once. The sample comprised PBMCs. The receptor comes from a man aged 50 to 59 in good health and CMV-seronegative.

The CDR3: CASSSQYLETQYF. As DNA, the CDR3 is TGTGCCAGCAGTTCTCAGTACCTAGAGACCCAGTACTTC. This sequence joins TRBV27 and TRBJ2-5; the D is unclear. The V gene's germline CDR1 is MNHEY and CDR2 SMNVEV (reference sequence). CDR3 length: 13 residues. V was clipped by 4 bases and J by 4 bases, with 10 bases between them.